The 30 T cell receptor beta chains presented below share a single source sample, sequenced in a study of OX40 agonist ivuxolimab in advanced cancers. Some clones are missing from TCRdb's copy, which holds only in-frame ones; the method was immunoSEQ multiplex PCR. The table has 66,000 or so clones, 75% to 90% seen once. This sample comprised CD4+ or CD8+ T cells sorted from blood, obtained in a trial of the OX40 agonist ivuxolimab. These receptors were taken from an adult with an advanced solid tumor such as melanoma, head and neck, liver or kidney cancer.

V gene TRBV15 combines with J gene TRBJ1-6, with 12 bases aligning to TRBD1. This CDR3 contains 16 residues. Germline-derived CDR1 and CDR2 are LNHNV and YYDKDF (reference sequence). Trimming cost V 3 bases and J 7 bases; bases outside gene matches: 4. CDR3 loop: CATSRGTGGRNSPLHF. The CDR3, as DNA: TGTGCCACCAGCAGGGGGACAGGGGGCAGGAATTCACCCCTCCACTTT.

V is TRBV10-1 and J is TRBJ2-2; TRBD1 agrees at 8 bases. The CDR3 runs to 14 residues. J lost 7 bases, V lost 6 bases, and 7 bases had no gene match. Germline CDR1 WNHNN, CDR2 SYGVQD (reference sequence). CDR3 sequence (DNA): TGCGCCAGCAGATCGACAGGGGCGGTCGGGGAGCTGTTTTTT. Translation: CASRSTGAVGELFF.

CDR3 coding DNA: TGCAGTTCCTCGGAGGGGGCGATGACAGATACGCAGTATTTT. This sequence encodes CSSSEGAMTDTQYF. The chain employs TRBV29-1 and TRBJ2-3, with D perhaps matching TRBD1 (7 bases). Germline CDR1 is SQVTM and CDR2 is ANQGSEA. The CDR3 has 14 residues.

This chain joins TRBV5-5 and TRBJ1-2; D is possibly TRBD1 (6 bases). The germline V gene encodes CDR1 SGHKS and CDR2 YYEKEE (reference sequence). Trimming shortened V by 0 bases and J by 4 bases, and 13 bases separated the two germline ends. This CDR3 comprises 15 residues. The CDR3 is CASSLGAGEAYGYTF. Here the CDR3 DNA reads TGTGCCAGCAGCTTGGGGGCAGGGGAGGCCTATGGCTACACCTTC. The whole variable domain, filled in from reference TRBV5-5 and TRBJ1-2, reads DAGVTQSPTHLIKTRGQQVTLRCSPISGHKSVSWYQQVLGQGPQFIFQYYEKEERGRGNFPDRFSARQFPNYSSELNVNALLLGDSALYLCASSLGAGEAYGYTFGSGTRLTVV.

J is TRBJ2-5 and V is TRBV6-5; tentatively, D is TRBD2 (6 bases). V lost 11 bases and J 3 bases, leaving 13 bases between the germline ends. The CDR3 has 12 amino acids. CDR1 and CDR2 (germline): MNHEY, SVGAGI. CDR3 residues: CASWRGEETQYF. The CDR3 DNA reads as TGTGCCTCCTGGAGGGGTGAAGAGACCCAGTACTTC.

A remark on this clone: Mismatch with germline at one junction end may stem from a read error. This chain joins TRBV27 and TRBJ2-7; possible D gene TRBD1, 6 bases. The CDR3 spans 13 residues. The germline V gene has CDR1 MNHEY and CDR2 SMNVEV (reference sequence). CDR3: CASSPSGGAAISF. CDR3 coding DNA: TGTGCCAGCAGTCCTTCTGGGGGCGCAGCAATAAGCTTC.

V is TRBV5-4 and J is TRBJ2-5; 12 nucleotides agree with TRBD2. The V and J ends lost 2 bases and 5 bases, in that order; junction bases with no gene match: 7. Per germline, CDR1 SGHNT and CDR2 YYREEE (reference sequence). The CDR3 totals 16 residues. For the CDR3, the DNA is TGTGCCAGCAGCTTCGAGTCTAGCGGGAGGGGGGAGACCCAGTACTTC. Translated, it gives CASSFESSGRGETQYF.

The rearrangement uses TRBV5-8 and TRBJ1-3; tentative D call: TRBD1 (5 bases). This CDR3 region has 14 residues. V was trimmed by 6 bases and J by 0 bases, leaving 10 bases between them. Looked up from germline, CDR1 is SGHTS and CDR2 is YDEGEE. CDR3 DNA: TGTGCCAGCATCCTGGGGCTCTCTGGAAACACCATATATTTT. Amino acid sequence: CASILGLSGNTIYF.

This chain connects TRBV11-2 to TRBJ1-4; 9 bases match TRBD1. The CDR3 extends over 15 amino acids. V dropped 5 bases and J dropped 8; count of bases not matched to a gene: 9. Germline lookup yields CDR1 SGHAT and CDR2 FQNNGV. CDR3 region: CASSQGDRAGEKLFF. In nucleotides, the CDR3 is TGTGCCAGCAGCCAAGGGGACAGGGCGGGAGAAAAACTGTTTTTT.

The chain uses TRBV6-5 and TRBJ1-2; D is undetermined. Germline V gene lookup returns CDR1 MNHEY and CDR2 SVGAGI. The CDR3 has 16 residues. Trimming pared 6 bases from V and 4 bases from J, leaving 21 bases between. The CDR3 spells CASSYVTIGRPYGYTF. The CDR3 nucleotides read TGTGCCAGCAGCTACGTTACGATTGGCCGCCCCTATGGCTACACCTTC.

The V gene is TRBV5-8, the J gene TRBJ1-5; no clear D gene. The CDR3 runs 13 residues. Trimming stripped 4 bases from V and 3 bases from J, with 8 bases between. CDR1 is SGHTS and CDR2 is YDEGEE in the germline V gene. CDR3 residues: CASSLRINQPQHF. In DNA form, the CDR3 reads TGTGCCAGCAGCCTAAGAATCAATCAGCCCCAGCATTTT.

The chain combines TRBV11-2 with TRBJ2-2; the D is unclear. The CDR3 loop spans 13 amino acids. Per the germline V gene, CDR1 is SGHAT and CDR2 is FQNNGV. V lost 7 bases to trimming and J lost 4 bases, with 10 bases between them. The CDR3 DNA reads as TGTGCCAGCACCGAATGGGGCACCGGGGAGCTGTTTTTT. Translating gives CASTEWGTGELFF.

J is TRBJ2-2 and V is TRBV9; D is ambiguous. Germline V gene data show CDR1 as SGDLS and CDR2 as YYNGEE. The CDR3 extends over 14 amino acids. V was pared by 0 bases and J by 7 bases, with 10 bases between. For the CDR3, the DNA is TGTGCCAGCAGCGTAGATACGAGAGGCGGGGAGCTGTTTTTT. Its translation: CASSVDTRGGELFF.

V and J are TRBV30 and TRBJ1-4; TRBD1 is a possible D gene (5 bases). The V end was cut by 2 bases, the J end by 10 bases, with 29 bases between. Germline V gene sequence: CDR1 GTSNPN, CDR2 SVGIG (reference sequence). The CDR3 length is 18 residues. The CDR3 is CAWSPAGGSRLLGGKLFF. DNA for the CDR3: TGTGCCTGGAGTCCGGCGGGGGGGTCACGTCTGTTAGGCGGAAAACTGTTTTTT.

DNA for the CDR3: TGCGCCAGCAGCCAAGATGGGTTCGGTGTCTGGGAGCAGTACTTC. Translation gives CASSQDGFGVWEQYF. V gene TRBV4-1 combines with J gene TRBJ2-7, with D unresolved. From germline, CDR1 is MGHRA and CDR2 YSYEKL. V shed 0 bases and J shed 7 bases, with 16 bases lying between them. CDR3 length: 15 amino acids.

This clone appeared a single time. CDR3 nucleotide sequence: TGTGCCAGCAGCTTAAAAGTGGCTGGGGGAGATACGCAGTATTTT. Protein product: CASSLKVAGGDTQYF. The V and J genes are TRBV7-6 and TRBJ2-3; the D gene could be TRBD1 or TRBD2 (5 bases each). CDR1 is SGHVS, CDR2 FNYEAQ, per germline. V lost 2 bases, J lost 5 bases, and 14 bases lay in between. The CDR3 length is 15 residues.

The genes are TRBV7-9 and TRBJ1-1; 9 nucleotides align to TRBD1. J was trimmed by 4 bases and V by 5 bases; bases with no gene match: 8. Germline assignment: CDR1 SEHNR and CDR2 FQNEAQ (reference sequence). This CDR3 spans 15 amino acids. The CDR3 protein is CASSPPGTGLTEAFF. The CDR3, as DNA: TGTGCCAGCAGCCCACCCGGGACAGGGCTCACTGAAGCTTTCTTT.

The V and J genes are TRBV30 and TRBJ2-3, with D maybe TRBD1 (5 bases). V lost 5 bases and J lost 0, with 12 bases in between. Germline V gives CDR1 GTSNPN, CDR2 SVGIG (reference sequence). The CDR3 is 14 amino acids. The CDR3 region has the DNA TGTGCCTGGGGAAGACAGATTAGCACAGATACGCAGTATTTT. Translation gives CAWGRQISTDTQYF. Looking up the rest from reference TRBV30 and TRBJ2-3 gives the full variable domain: SQTIHQWPATLVQPVGSPLSLECTVEGTSNPNLYWYRQAAGRGLQLLFYSVGIGQISSEVPQNLSASRPQDRQFILSSKKLLLSDSGFYLCAWGRQISTDTQYFGPGTRLTVL.

J is TRBJ2-1 and V is TRBV27, with D maybe TRBD2 (6 bases). V lost 5 bases to trimming and J lost 7 bases, with 9 bases between them. Per the germline V gene, CDR1 is MNHEY and CDR2 is SMNVEV (reference sequence). The CDR3 consists of 12 residues. CDR3 in amino acids: CASSRRENEQFF. The CDR3 DNA follows: TGTGCCAGCAGTCGGAGGGAGAATGAGCAGTTCTTC.

The rearrangement uses TRBV29-1 and TRBJ2-1; possibly TRBD2 for D (6 bases). The CDR3 sequence is 16 residues long. Germline V gives CDR1 SQVTM, CDR2 ANQGSEA. V lost 1 base and J lost 7, with 20 bases in between. CDR3 sequence: CSVEVIAAGRLNEQFF. DNA for the CDR3: TGCAGCGTTGAAGTGATAGCGGCGGGGAGGTTAAATGAGCAGTTCTTC.

Written as DNA, the CDR3 is TGTGCCAGCAGCCCCGAGGACGCCCGATATGAGCAGTTCTTC. Its protein product is CASSPEDARYEQFF. The chain is built from TRBV5-4 and TRBJ2-1; D is unclear. Trimming took 4 bases from V and 8 from J, leaving 16 bases between them. Looked up from germline, CDR1 is SGHNT and CDR2 is YYREEE (reference sequence). There are 14 residues in the CDR3.

The chain has TRBV6-4 and TRBJ2-7; a weak D match, TRBD2 (6 bases). The CDR3 contains 15 residues. Germline V gene data show CDR1 as MRHNA and CDR2 as SNTAGT. Trimming left V 8 bases short and J 1 base short, with 18 bases between. CDR3 in DNA: TGTGCCAGCTCAACTAGGGAGGAGGGGTCCTACGAGCAGTACTTC. Translating it yields CASSTREEGSYEQYF.

This clone was detected only once. This chain links TRBV5-1 with TRBJ2-2; 11 bases fit TRBD2. The V gene end was trimmed by 5 bases and the J gene end by 1 base; junction bases not matched to a gene: 4. The CDR3 is 16 amino acids. CDR1 is SGHRS, CDR2 YFSETQ, per germline. CDR3 residues: CASRRTSGWNTGELFF. The DNA of the CDR3 is TGCGCCAGCAGACGGACTAGCGGGTGGAACACCGGGGAGCTGTTTTTT.

This chain links TRBV6-1 with TRBJ1-2; perhaps TRBD1 as D (5 bases). The CDR3 spans 15 residues. V lost 5 bases and J lost 3, with 16 bases in between. The germline V gene encodes CDR1 MNHNS and CDR2 SASEGT. This CDR3 is CASSSLDSSYYGYTF. CDR3 nucleotide sequence: TGTGCCAGCAGTTCCCTCGACAGTTCCTACTATGGCTACACCTTC.

The chain uses TRBV28 and TRBJ1-2, with a possible D match to TRBD1 (5 bases). In germline, CDR1 is MDHEN, CDR2 SYDVKM. With 2 bases removed from V and 8 bases from J, the gap between germline ends came to 12 bases. There are 13 residues in the CDR3. CDR3 nucleotide sequence: TGTGCCAGCAGTTTAACCAGGGCCGCCGGCTACACCTTC. Translating gives CASSLTRAAGYTF.

Only one count was recorded for this clone. The V and J genes are TRBV27 and TRBJ1-1; 7 nucleotides align to TRBD1. Germline V CDR1 and CDR2: MNHEY, SMNVEV (reference sequence). V trimming: 4 bases; J trimming: 4 bases; junction bases outside the gene matches: 9. CDR3 length: 15 amino acids. This CDR3 reads CASSWQGGGGTEAFF. In DNA form, the CDR3 reads TGTGCCAGCAGTTGGCAGGGGGGTGGGGGCACTGAAGCTTTCTTT.

This chain connects TRBV6-5 to TRBJ1-5; 7 nucleotides agree with TRBD1. The CDR3 loop spans 13 amino acids. Trimming at V came to 5 bases and at J to 6 bases, leaving 4 bases not matched to a gene. Germline CDR1 is MNHEY and CDR2 is SVGAGI. CDR3 sequence reads: CASSDRAGQPQHF. DNA for the CDR3: TGTGCCAGCAGTGACAGGGCCGGTCAGCCCCAGCATTTT.

The V gene is TRBV11-3, the J gene TRBJ2-5; possibly TRBD2 for D (6 bases). The V gene lost 1 base and the J gene lost 5 bases, with 11 bases spanning the gap. The CDR3 length is 14 residues. Per the germline V gene, CDR1 is SGHNT and CDR2 is YENEEA. CDR3 in DNA: TGTGCCAGCAGCTTAGGGGAGGTTGGGGAGACCCAGTACTTC. Translation gives CASSLGEVGETQYF. Looking up the rest from reference TRBV11-3 and TRBJ2-5 gives the full variable domain: EAGVVQSPRYKIIEKKQPVAFWCNPISGHNTLYWYLQNLGQGPELLIRYENEEAVDDSQLPKDRFSAERLKGVDSTLKIQPAELGDSAVYLCASSLGEVGETQYFGPGTRLLVL.

This clone was seen just once. The gene calls are TRBV6-6 and TRBJ2-7; 9 bases match TRBD2. Trimming cost V 7 bases and J 2 bases; bases outside gene matches: 3. Germline V gene data show CDR1 as MNHNY and CDR2 as SVGAGI (reference sequence). The CDR3 spans 13 residues. The CDR3 spells CASKTSGTYEQYF. CDR3 in DNA: TGTGCCAGCAAGACTAGCGGTACCTACGAGCAGTACTTC.

This clone was seen once. The chain couples TRBV5-5 to TRBJ2-7; a possible D gene is TRBD1 (6 bases). In germline, CDR1 is SGHKS, CDR2 YYEKEE (reference sequence). The CDR3 runs 14 residues. With 4 bases removed from V and 3 bases from J, the gap between germline ends came to 14 bases. The CDR3 nucleotides are TGTGCCAGCAGCCCCAGGACAGCCCTCTACGAGCAGTACTTC. Its translation is CASSPRTALYEQYF.